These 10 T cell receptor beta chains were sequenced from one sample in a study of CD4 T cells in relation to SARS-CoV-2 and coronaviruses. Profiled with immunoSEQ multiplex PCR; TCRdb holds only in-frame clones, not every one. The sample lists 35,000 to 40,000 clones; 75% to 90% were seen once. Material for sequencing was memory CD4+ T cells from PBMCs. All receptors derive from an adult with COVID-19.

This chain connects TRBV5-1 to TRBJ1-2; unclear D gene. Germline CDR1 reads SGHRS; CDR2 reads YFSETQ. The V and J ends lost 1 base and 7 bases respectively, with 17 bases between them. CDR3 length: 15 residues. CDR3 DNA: TGCGCCAGCAGCTTGACTTCGGACCTCGGAACTGGCTACACCTTC. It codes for CASSLTSDLGTGYTF.

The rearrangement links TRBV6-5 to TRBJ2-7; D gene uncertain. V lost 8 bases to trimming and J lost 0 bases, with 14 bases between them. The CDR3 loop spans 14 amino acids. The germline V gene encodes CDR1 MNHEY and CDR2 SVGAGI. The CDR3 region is CASRDRAHSYEQYF. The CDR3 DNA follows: TGTGCCAGCCGAGATAGAGCTCACTCCTACGAGCAGTACTTC.

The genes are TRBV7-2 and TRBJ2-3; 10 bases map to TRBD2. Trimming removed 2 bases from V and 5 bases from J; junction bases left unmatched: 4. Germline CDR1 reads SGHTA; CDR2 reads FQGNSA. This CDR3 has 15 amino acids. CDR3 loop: CASSLRRLAGDTQYF. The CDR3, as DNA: TGTGCCAGCAGCTTACGGAGACTAGCGGGAGATACGCAGTATTTT.

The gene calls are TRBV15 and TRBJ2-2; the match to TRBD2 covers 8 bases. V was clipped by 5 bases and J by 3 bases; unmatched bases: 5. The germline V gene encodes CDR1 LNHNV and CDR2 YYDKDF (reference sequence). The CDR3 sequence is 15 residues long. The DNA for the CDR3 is TGTGCCACCAGCGTGGGACTAGAGGACACCGGGGAGCTGTTTTTT. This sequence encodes CATSVGLEDTGELFF.

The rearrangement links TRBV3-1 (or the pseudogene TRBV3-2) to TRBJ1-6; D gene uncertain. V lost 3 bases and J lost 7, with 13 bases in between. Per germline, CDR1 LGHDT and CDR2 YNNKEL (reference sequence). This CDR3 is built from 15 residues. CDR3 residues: CASSQLAEDNSPLHF. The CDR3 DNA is TGTGCCAGCAGCCAGTTGGCAGAAGACAATTCACCCCTCCACTTT.

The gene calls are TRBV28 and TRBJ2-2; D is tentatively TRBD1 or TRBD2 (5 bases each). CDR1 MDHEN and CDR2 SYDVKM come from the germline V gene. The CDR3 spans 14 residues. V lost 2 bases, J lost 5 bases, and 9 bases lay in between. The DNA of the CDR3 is TGTGCCAGCAGTTTAGGGGGTAGGACCGGGGAGCTGTTTTTT. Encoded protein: CASSLGGRTGELFF.

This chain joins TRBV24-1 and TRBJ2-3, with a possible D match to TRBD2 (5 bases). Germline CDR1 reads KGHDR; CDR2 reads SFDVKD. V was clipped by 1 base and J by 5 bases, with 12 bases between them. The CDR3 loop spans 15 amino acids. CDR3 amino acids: CATSDFQLGGDTQYF. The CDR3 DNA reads TGTGCCACCAGTGATTTTCAGCTAGGAGGAGATACGCAGTATTTT.

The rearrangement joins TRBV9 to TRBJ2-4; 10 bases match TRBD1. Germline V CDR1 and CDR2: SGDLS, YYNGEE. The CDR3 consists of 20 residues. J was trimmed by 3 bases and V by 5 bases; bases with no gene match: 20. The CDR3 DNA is TGTGCCAGCAGAGAGAAAGCCACCGGGACAGGGGATTTGGGCAAAAACATTCAGTACTTC. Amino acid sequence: CASREKATGTGDLGKNIQYF.

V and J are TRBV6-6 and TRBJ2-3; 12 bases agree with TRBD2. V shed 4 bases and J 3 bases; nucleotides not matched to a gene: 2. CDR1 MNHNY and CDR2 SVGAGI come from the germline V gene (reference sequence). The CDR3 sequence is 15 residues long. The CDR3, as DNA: TGTGCCAGCAGTTCCGGACTAGCGGGAACAGATACGCAGTATTTT. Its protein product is CASSSGLAGTDTQYF.

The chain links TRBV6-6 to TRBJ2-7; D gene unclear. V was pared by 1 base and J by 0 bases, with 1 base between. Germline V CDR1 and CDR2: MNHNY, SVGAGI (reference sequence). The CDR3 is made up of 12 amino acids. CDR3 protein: CASSYFSYEQYF. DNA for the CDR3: TGTGCCAGCAGTTACTTCTCCTACGAGCAGTACTTC.